The clone carrying this T cell receptor beta chain has a handful of counts. Its specificity is not known. Produced via immunoSEQ multiplex PCR; TCRdb's table is partial and in-frame only. The data hold around 9,700 clones, with around 75% observed a single time. These data originate in a study of early stage breast cancer tumors. Study results and caveats: Compared with adjacent normal breast tissue, tumors showed around 2.7-fold greater T cell density and higher clonality.

This CDR3 has 16 residues. Trimming took 1 base from V and 7 from J, leaving 16 bases between them. Looked up from germline, CDR1 is SGHTA and CDR2 is FQGNSA. The sequence was collected from a person aged 70 to 80 with breast cancer. The gene calls are TRBV7-2 and TRBJ1-4; D unclear. Sequencing was performed on breast tumor tissue. In DNA form, the CDR3 reads TGTGCCAGCAGCTTAGGGGCAGGAGGCGGAGGTGAAAAACTGTTTTTT. Protein: CASSLGAGGGGEKLFF.